This T cell receptor beta chain was retrieved from a study of T cells in Graves' hyperthyroidism and ophthalmopathy. Points from the study as a whole: Classification by a 13 V-J model distinguished ophthalmopathy from stable hyperthyroidism.

RNA transcripts were the template for amplifying TCR beta CDR3 regions. HTBI primers were the set used in a first-round RT-PCR of the TCR CDR3. Each CDR3 protein gets one entry after TCRdb re-called the multiplex PCR reads with MiXCR. The table records around 300,000 distinct CDR3 sequences, about 15% of them present only once. An absence of ophthalmopathy progression within 18 months meant stable Graves' hyperthyroidism. Points on this clonotype: What it binds is not known.

CDR3 size: 13 residues. V dropped 4 bases and J dropped 4 bases, with 10 bases sitting between them. Germline V gene lookup returns CDR1 MNHEY and CDR2 SVGAGI. The source is a woman aged 30 to 39 with Graves' hyperthyroidism. The chain is built from TRBV6-5 and TRBJ1-2, with D hard to call. Sequencing was performed on blood. The CDR3 loop reads CASSSTQGYGYTF. The CDR3 DNA reads TGTGCCAGCAGTTCCACACAAGGCTATGGCTACACCTTC.